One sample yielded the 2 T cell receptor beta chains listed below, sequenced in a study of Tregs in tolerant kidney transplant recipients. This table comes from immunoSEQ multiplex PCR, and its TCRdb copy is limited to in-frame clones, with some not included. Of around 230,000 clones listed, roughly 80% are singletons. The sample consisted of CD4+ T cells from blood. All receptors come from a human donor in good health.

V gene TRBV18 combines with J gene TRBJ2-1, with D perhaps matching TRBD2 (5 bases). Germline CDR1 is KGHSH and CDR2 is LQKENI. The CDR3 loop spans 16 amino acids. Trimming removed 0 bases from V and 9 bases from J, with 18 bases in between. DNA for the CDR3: TGTGCCAGCTCACCACCGGGGTTACTAGGAGCATTTGAGCAGTTCTTC. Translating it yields CASSPPGLLGAFEQFF.

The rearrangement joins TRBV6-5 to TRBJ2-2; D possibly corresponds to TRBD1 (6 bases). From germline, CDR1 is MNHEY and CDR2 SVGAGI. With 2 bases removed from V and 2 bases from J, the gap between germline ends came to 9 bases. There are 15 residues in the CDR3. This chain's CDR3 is CASSYGQINTGELFF. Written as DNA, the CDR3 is TGTGCCAGCAGTTACGGACAGATTAACACCGGGGAGCTGTTTTTT.